This TCR beta chain comes out of a study of Graves' ophthalmopathy and Graves' hyperthyroidism. Germline-derived CDR1 and CDR2 are MGHDK and SYGVNS. CDR3 size: 14 residues. For this clonotype: At one of its ends the junction is not consistent with the germline gene, which may arise from a read error.

RNA transcripts provided the template for amplifying TCR beta CDR3 regions. First-round RT-PCR employed HTBI primers, with a second-round multiplex PCR after it. TCRdb fed the multiplex PCR reads into MiXCR, producing one record per CDR3 protein. The sample contains around 660,000 distinct CDR3 sequences, about 41% of which appear only once. Diagnostic conclusions were grounded in clinical symptoms, serum thyroxine, TRAb, thyroid ultrasound and orbital computed tomography. Sequenced input: peripheral blood. The source is an adult man with Graves' ophthalmopathy. J is TRBJ2-5 and V is TRBV25-1; D gene unclear. The CDR3: CACSAHGLGETQYF. The DNA for the CDR3 is TGTGCCTGCAGTGCTCACGGGCTGGGAGAGACCCAGTACTTC.